Sequencing of this T cell receptor beta chain was carried out in a study of cytomegalovirus exposure and HLA in healthy donors. In its sample, this clone was seen a few times. PCR primers comprised 60 Vbeta and 13 Jbeta primers. Data came from immunoSEQ multiplex PCR; TCRdb stores just in-frame clones and leaves some out. The table lists about 94,000 clones, less than 8% of them singletons, with 2% to 2.5% in the top ten. The trim removed 5 bases at V and 4 bases at J, leaving 3 bases unmatched. CDR3 size: 15 residues. CDR1 SGHTA and CDR2 FQGNSA come from the germline V gene. This TCR came from a man aged 45-65 years in good health and CMV-seronegative. The V call is TRBV7-2, the J call TRBJ2-5; TRBD2 matches 14 bases. The sequenced sample consisted of PBMCs. In nucleotides, the CDR3 is TGTGCCAGCAGCCCCGGGACTAGCGGGAGAGAGACCCAGTACTTC. This translates into CASSPGTSGRETQYF.